Listed below are T cell receptor beta chains from one sample, sequenced in a study of regulatory T cells in long-lasting Graves disease. TCRdb called the multiplex PCR reads again in MiXCR, with one record for every CDR3 protein. This sample yields roughly 420,000 distinct CDR3 sequences, of which approximately 16% are seen a single time; roughly 10% belongs to the top ten. Another study also made use of these data, one on T cells in Graves' hyperthyroidism and ophthalmopathy.

This sample comprised peripheral blood mononuclear cells (PBMCs), obtained at new diagnosis, from a patient treated with antithyroid drugs. The receptors here all came from a woman between 25 and 40 years old with Graves disease. The CDR3 runs from the conserved cysteine through the conserved F or W. A D gene is named only where the DNA matches it firmly. The size of a clone is reported for some rows only, either as once, few or many, or as a class for expanded clones.

d_gene,j_gene,v_gene,abundance,CDR3nt,CDR3aa
-,TRBJ2-2,TRBV20-1,many,TGCAGTGCCCATTACTCGAACACCGGGGAGCTGTTTTTT,CSAHYSNTGELFF
TRBD1,TRBJ2-1,TRBV18,many,TGTGCCAGCTCTCCGGGACAGGCAGGAAATGAGCAGTTCTTC,CASSPGQAGNEQFF
-,TRBJ2-1,TRBV30,many,TGTGCCTGGAGTGCCGGGGGTAGCGAGACCTACAATGAGCAGTTCTTC,CAWSAGGSETYNEQFF
-,TRBJ2-1,TRBV3-1,many,TGTGCCAGCAGCCAAAGCATTCGAGAGGGCCGGGGGCAGTTCTTC,CASSQSIREGRGQFF
TRBD1,TRBJ1-5,TRBV6-1,few,TGTGCCAGCAGGCCAGGGGGTATCACTCAGCCCCAGCATTTT,CASRPGGITQPQHF
TRBD1,TRBJ2-1,TRBV7-9,many,TGTGCCAGCAGCTTAGTTGGGCGACAGGGGGCCGGTGAGCAGTTCTTC,CASSLVGRQGAGEQFF
TRBD1,TRBJ2-7,TRBV18,many,TGTGCCAGCTCACCAGGGGACAGGGGTTCCTACGAGCAGTACTTC,CASSPGDRGSYEQYF
TRBD1,TRBJ2-1,TRBV27,many,TGTGCCAGCAGTTGGGAGAGGGGGCGCTTCAATGAGCAGTTCTTC,CASSWERGRFNEQFF
-,TRBJ1-2,TRBV7-8,-,TGTGCCAGCAGCTACTATGAAAGTCAGTCGTCAAACTATGGCTACACCTTC,CASSYYESQSSNYGYTF
-,TRBJ2-5,TRBV30,few,TGTGCCTGGGGGGCTCCCGGGACCCAGTACTTC,CAWGAPGTQYF
-,TRBJ2-3,TRBV7-7,many,TGTGCTAGCAGCACGGGACTGGGGCGCACAGATACGCAGTATTTT,CASSTGLGRTDTQYF
-,TRBJ1-4,TRBV20-1,many,TGCAGTGCTAGGCTCTGGACTAATGAAAAACTGTTTTTT,CSARLWTNEKLFF
-,TRBJ1-4,TRBV5-1,many,TGCGCCAGCAGCTTGGACCCGAACATCGGGAATGAAAAACTGTTTTTT,CASSLDPNIGNEKLFF
TRBD2,TRBJ2-1,TRBV16,few,TGTGCCAGCAGCCTCCCGGAGAGCCCCGGGGGGAATGAGCAGTTCTTC,CASSLPESPGGNEQFF
-,TRBJ1-1,TRBV7-9,many,TGTGCCAGCAGCTCCCGGGAACCCACTGAAGCTTTCTTT,CASSSREPTEAFF